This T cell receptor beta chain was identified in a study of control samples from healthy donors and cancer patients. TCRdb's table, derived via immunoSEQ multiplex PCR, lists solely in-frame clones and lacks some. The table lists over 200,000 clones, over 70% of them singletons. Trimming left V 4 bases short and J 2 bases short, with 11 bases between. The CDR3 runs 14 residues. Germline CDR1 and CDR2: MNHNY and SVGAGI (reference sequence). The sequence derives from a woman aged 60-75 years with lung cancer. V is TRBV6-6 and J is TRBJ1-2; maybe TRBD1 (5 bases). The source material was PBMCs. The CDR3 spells CASSSTGRNYGYTF. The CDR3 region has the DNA TGTGCCAGCAGTTCCACGGGGCGAAACTATGGCTACACCTTC.